This T cell receptor (beta chain) appears in the sequencing data of a study of cytomegalovirus exposure and HLA in healthy donors. Study outcomes and limitations: Reports showed the classifier diagnosing cytomegalovirus status with high specificity and sensitivity. In a later analysis, HLA-associated beta chains showed higher expansion and lower generation probabilities than comparable chains. Exclusion as indistinguishable affected some V segments, including TRBV6-2 and TRBV6-3. Within the data, a cluster of highly shared sequence variants was likely a sequencing artifact.

Notes on this clone: Its target is unknown.

The CDR3 is made up of 15 amino acids. CDR1 and CDR2 from the germline V gene are SGHDT and YYEEEE. Trimming took 2 bases from V and 3 from J, leaving 13 bases between them. Amplification used 60 Vbeta primers and 13 Jbeta primers. Repertoires were generated with immunoSEQ multiplex PCR, while TCRdb's copy carries only in-frame clones and drops some. The sample totals 150,000 to 200,000 clones. The clonotype was recovered from a man between 25 and 39 years old in good health and CMV-seronegative. The specimen sequenced was PBMCs. V gene TRBV5-6 combines with J gene TRBJ2-3, with D perhaps TRBD2 (6 bases). This CDR3 reads CASSFGGSATDTQYF. CDR3 nucleotides: TGTGCCAGCAGCTTTGGAGGGAGTGCAACAGATACGCAGTATTTT.